The present entry profiles one T cell receptor beta chain with its context. Antigen: not known. This sample was taken from a study of beta chain features in type 1 diabetes. Broader study findings: In every one of the four CD4+ subsets, TCRB CDR3s were moderately but significantly shorter in Type 1 diabetes patients.

The isolated RNA, all of it, was reverse transcribed, so expressed TCRB transcripts were what got sequenced. Produced via immunoSEQ multiplex PCR; TCRdb's table is partial and in-frame only. This table holds almost 350,000 clones, about a tenth found once. The ends were cut back, 4 bases at V and 5 bases at J, with 14 bases in the middle. Per germline, CDR1 LGHNA and CDR2 YSLEER. CDR3 length: 15 amino acids. Specimen: central memory CD4+ T cells from blood. The chain recombines TRBV4-3 with TRBJ1-4; the D gene is possibly TRBD1 (6 bases). This TCR was recovered from a man aged 25-45 years with type 1 diabetes. The chain's CDR3 is CASSRTGTKNEKLFF. Here the CDR3 DNA reads TGCGCCAGCAGCCGGACCGGGACAAAGAATGAAAAACTGTTTTTT.